Included here is one TCR beta chain sequence, with context. The data derive from a study of blood T cell repertoires in COVID-19. Study-wide context: The samples span acute and convalescent COVID-19 from the United States, Italy and Spain. Sample material is recorded as cDNA or gDNA derived from T cells, B-cell-depleted T cells, or PBMCs.

Per the original methods: Reference gene primers were amplified, and this amplification served to estimate nucleated cell counts. TCRdb keeps only in-frame clones here, not all; method: immunoSEQ multiplex PCR. The V and J calls and the clone size are those of that table, but D and trimming were determined from the DNA. The data contain roughly 66,000 clones, around 82% of them singletons. The germline V gene encodes CDR1 SGHDN and CDR2 FVKESK. V gave up 0 bases and J gave up 6 bases, with 23 bases separating them. The length of the CDR3 is 18 residues. The TCR was taken from a man aged 55 to 70 with acute or convalescent COVID-19. The chain is built from TRBV14 and TRBJ1-1; a possible D gene is TRBD1 (5 bases). Material for sequencing was peripheral blood. CDR3 DNA: TGTGCCAGCAGCCAAGATCCTCCCGGGGGAGTTCTGAGGGCTGAAGCTTTCTTT. It translates to CASSQDPPGGVLRAEAFF.